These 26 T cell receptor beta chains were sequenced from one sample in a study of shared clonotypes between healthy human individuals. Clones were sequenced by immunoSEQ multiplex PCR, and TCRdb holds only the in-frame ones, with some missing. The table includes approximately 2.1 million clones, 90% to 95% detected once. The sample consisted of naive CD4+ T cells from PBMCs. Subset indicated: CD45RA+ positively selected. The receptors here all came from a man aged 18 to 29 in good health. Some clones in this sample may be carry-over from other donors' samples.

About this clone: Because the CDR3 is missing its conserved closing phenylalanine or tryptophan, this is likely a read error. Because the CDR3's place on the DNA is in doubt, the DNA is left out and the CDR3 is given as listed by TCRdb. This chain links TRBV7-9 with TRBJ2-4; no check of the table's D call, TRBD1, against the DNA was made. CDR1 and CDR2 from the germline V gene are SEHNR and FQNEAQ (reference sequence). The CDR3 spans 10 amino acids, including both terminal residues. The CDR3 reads CANLGARPFI.

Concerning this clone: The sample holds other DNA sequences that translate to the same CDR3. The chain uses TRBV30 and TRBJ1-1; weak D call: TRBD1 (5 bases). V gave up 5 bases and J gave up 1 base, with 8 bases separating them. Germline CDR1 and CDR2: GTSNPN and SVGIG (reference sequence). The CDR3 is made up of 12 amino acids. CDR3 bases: TGTGCCTGGGGTGGGGCGAACACTGAAGCTTTCTTT. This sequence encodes CAWGGANTEAFF.

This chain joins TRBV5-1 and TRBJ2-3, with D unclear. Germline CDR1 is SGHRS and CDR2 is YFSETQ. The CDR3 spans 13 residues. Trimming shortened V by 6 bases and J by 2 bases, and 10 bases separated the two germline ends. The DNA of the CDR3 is TGCGCCAGCACGGAGACAAACACAGATACGCAGTATTTT. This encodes CASTETNTDTQYF.

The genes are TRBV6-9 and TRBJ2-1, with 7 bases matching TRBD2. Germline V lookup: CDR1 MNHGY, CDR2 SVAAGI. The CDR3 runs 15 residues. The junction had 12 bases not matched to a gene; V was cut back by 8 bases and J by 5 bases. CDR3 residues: CASPAHSGKDNEQFF. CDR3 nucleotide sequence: TGTGCCAGCCCCGCGCACAGCGGGAAGGACAATGAGCAGTTCTTC.

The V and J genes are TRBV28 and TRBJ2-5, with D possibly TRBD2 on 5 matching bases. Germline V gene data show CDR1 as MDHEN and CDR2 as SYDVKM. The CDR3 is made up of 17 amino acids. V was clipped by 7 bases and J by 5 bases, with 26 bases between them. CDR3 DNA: TGTGCCAGCAAAGGCTCACGACTCCCGAGGGCTTTGGAGACCCAGTACTTC. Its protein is CASKGSRLPRALETQYF. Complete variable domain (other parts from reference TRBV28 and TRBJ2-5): DVKVTQSSRYLVKRTGEKVFLECVQDMDHENMFWYRQDPGLGLRLIYFSYDVKMKEKGDIPEGYSVSREKKERFSLILESASTNQTSMYLCASKGSRLPRALETQYFGPGTRLLVL.

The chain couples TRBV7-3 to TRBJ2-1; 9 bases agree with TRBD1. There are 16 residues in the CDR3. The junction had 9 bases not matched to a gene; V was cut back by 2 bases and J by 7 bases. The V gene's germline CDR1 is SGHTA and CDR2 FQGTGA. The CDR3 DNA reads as TGTGCCAGCAGCTTAGCGGGGACAGGGTTAATGAATGAGCAGTTCTTC. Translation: CASSLAGTGLMNEQFF.

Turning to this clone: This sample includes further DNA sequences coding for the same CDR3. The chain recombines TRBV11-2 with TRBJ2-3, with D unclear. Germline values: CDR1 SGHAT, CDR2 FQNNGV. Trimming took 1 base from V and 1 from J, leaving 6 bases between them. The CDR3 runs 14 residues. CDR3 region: CASSLGLGTDTQYF. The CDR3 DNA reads TGTGCCAGCAGCTTAGGATTAGGCACAGATACGCAGTATTTT.

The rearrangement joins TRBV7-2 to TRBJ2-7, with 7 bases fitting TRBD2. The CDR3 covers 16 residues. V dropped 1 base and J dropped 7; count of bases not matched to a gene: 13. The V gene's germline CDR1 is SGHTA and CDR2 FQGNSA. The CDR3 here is CASSLDRVAGVGEQYF. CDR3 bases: TGTGCCAGCAGCTTAGATCGAGTGGCGGGAGTGGGAGAGCAGTACTTC.

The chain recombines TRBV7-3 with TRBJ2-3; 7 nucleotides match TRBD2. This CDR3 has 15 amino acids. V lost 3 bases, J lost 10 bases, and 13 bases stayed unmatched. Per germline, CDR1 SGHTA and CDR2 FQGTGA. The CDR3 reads CASSLGLRSRGAQYF. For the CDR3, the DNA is TGTGCCAGCAGCTTGGGTTTAAGGTCCCGGGGGGCGCAGTATTTT.

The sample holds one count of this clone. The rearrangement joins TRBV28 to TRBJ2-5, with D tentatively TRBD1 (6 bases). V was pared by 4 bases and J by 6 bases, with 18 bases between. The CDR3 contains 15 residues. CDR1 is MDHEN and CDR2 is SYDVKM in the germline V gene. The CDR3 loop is CASSSNNRAGKTQYF. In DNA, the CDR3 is TGTGCCAGCAGTTCCAACAACAGGGCAGGGAAGACCCAGTACTTC.

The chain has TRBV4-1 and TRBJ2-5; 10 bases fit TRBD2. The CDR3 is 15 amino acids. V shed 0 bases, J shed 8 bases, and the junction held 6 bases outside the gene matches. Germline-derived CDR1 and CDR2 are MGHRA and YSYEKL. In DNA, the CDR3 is TGCGCCAGCAGCCAAGATCGGGCTAGCGGGAGAACCCAGTACTTC. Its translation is CASSQDRASGRTQYF.

The CDR3 nucleotides read TGTGCCTGGAGGGTCGGACAGGGCGGAGAAAAACTGTTTTTT. Its translation: CAWRVGQGGEKLFF. The chain joins TRBV30 to TRBJ1-4; 8 bases are a match to TRBD1. The germline gives CDR1 GTSNPN, CDR2 SVGIG (reference sequence). The J segment lost 8 bases and the V segment lost 3 bases, leaving 8 bases of the junction unmatched. The CDR3 spans 14 residues.

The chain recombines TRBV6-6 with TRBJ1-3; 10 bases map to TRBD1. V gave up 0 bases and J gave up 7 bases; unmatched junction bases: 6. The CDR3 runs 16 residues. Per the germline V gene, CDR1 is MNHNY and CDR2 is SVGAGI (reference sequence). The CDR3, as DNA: TGTGCCAGCAGTTACTCTCGGGACAGGGGCTTCAACACCATATATTTT. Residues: CASSYSRDRGFNTIYF.

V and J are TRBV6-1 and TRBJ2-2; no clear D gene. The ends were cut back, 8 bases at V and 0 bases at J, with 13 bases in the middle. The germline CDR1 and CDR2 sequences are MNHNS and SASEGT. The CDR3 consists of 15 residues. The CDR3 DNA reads TGTGCCAGCTCACGAGGTAGCCCGAACACCGGGGAGCTGTTTTTT. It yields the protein CASSRGSPNTGELFF.

The DNA for the CDR3 is TGTGCCAGTAGTATTTCGGCCAGCGGGGCCCCCCTGTTTTTT. As protein: CASSISASGAPLFF. V is TRBV19 and J is TRBJ2-2, with 7 bases matching TRBD2. Germline lookup yields CDR1 LNHDA and CDR2 SQIVND (reference sequence). The V segment lost 3 bases and the J segment 14 bases; nucleotides outside the gene matches: 12. CDR3 length equals 14 residues.

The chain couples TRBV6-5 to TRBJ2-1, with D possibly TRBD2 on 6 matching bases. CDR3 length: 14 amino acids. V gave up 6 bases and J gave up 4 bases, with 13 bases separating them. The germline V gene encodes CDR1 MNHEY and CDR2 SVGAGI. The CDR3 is CASRPGLSYNEQFF. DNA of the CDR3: TGTGCCAGCAGACCGGGACTCTCTTACAATGAGCAGTTCTTC.

The CDR3 region is CASSSPPPREQFF. The CDR3 DNA sequence: TGTGCCAGCAGTTCACCACCACCGCGTGAGCAGTTCTTC. The chain employs TRBV27 and TRBJ2-1; D is uncertain. Germline CDR1 reads MNHEY; CDR2 reads SMNVEV (reference sequence). This CDR3 region has 13 residues. With 4 bases removed from V and 9 bases from J, the gap between germline ends came to 13 bases.

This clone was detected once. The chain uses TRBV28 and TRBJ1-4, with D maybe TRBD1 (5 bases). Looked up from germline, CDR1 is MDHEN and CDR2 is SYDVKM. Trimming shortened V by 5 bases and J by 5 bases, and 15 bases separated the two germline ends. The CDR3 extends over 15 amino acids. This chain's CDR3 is CASSLETAGNEKLFF. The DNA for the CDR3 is TGTGCCAGCAGTCTCGAAACGGCAGGGAATGAAAAACTGTTTTTT.

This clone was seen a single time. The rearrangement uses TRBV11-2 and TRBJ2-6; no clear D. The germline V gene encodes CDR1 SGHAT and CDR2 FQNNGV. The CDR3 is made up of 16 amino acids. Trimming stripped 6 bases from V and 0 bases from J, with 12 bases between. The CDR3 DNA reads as TGTGCCAGCAGAGACCTCAGGTCCTCTGGGGCCAACGTCCTGACTTTC. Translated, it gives CASRDLRSSGANVLTF. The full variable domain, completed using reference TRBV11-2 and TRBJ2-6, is EAGVAQSPRYKIIEKRQSVAFWCNPISGHATLYWYQQILGQGPKLLIQFQNNGVVDDSQLPKDRFSAERLKGVDSTLKIQPAKLEDSAVYLCASRDLRSSGANVLTFGAGSRLTVL.

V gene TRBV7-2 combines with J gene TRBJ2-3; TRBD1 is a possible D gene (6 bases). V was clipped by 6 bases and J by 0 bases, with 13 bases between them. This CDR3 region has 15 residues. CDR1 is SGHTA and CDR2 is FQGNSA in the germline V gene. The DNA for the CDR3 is TGTGCCAGCAGTCTTGACAGGTTAAGCACAGATACGCAGTATTTT. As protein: CASSLDRLSTDTQYF.

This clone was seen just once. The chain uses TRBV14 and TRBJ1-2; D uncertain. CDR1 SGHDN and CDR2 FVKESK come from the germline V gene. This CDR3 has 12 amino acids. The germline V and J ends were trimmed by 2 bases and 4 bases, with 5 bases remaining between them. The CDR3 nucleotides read TGTGCCAGCAGCCAATCCGGCTATGGCTACACCTTC. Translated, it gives CASSQSGYGYTF.

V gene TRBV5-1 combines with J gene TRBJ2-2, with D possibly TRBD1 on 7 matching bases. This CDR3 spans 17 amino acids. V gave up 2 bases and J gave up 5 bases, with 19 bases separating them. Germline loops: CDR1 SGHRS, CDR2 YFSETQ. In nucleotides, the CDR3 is TGCGCCAGCAGCTTTGGAGGGAGAACAGGGGATACCGGGGAGCTGTTTTTT. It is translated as CASSFGGRTGDTGELFF.

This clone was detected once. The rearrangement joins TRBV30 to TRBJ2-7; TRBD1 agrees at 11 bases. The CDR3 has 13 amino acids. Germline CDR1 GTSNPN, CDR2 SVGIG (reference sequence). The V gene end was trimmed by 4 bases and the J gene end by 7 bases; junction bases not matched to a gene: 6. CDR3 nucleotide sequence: TGTGCCTGGATTGGGACAGGGGGTGGGGAGCAGTACTTC. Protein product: CAWIGTGGGEQYF. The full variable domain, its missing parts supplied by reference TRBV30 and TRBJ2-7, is SQTIHQWPATLVQPVGSPLSLECTVEGTSNPNLYWYRQAAGRGLQLLFYSVGIGQISSEVPQNLSASRPQDRQFILSSKKLLLSDSGFYLCAWIGTGGGEQYFGPGTRLTVT.

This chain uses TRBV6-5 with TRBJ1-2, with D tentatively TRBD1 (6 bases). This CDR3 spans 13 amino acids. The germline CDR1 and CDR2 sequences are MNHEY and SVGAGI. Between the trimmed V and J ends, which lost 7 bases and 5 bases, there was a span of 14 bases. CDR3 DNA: TGTGCCAGCACCGCGACAAGGGGGTATGGCTACACCTTC. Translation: CASTATRGYGYTF.

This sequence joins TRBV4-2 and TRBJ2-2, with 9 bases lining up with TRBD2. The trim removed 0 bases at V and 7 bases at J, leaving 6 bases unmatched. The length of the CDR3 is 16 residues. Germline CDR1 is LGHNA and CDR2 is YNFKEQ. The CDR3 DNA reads TGTGCCAGCAGCCAAGATGCACTAGCGGGTAACGGGGAGCTGTTTTTT. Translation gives CASSQDALAGNGELFF.

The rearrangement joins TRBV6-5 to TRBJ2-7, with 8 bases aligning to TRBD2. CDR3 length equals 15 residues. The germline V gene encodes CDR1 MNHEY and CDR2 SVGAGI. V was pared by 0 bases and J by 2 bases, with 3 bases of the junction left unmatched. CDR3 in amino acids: CASSYSGLGTYEQYF. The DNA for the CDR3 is TGTGCCAGCAGTTACTCGGGACTAGGAACCTACGAGCAGTACTTC.